One and the same sample provided the 26 T cell receptor beta chains below, sequenced in a study of T cells in Graves' hyperthyroidism and ophthalmopathy. The source material, RNA transcripts, was used to amplify TCR beta CDR3 regions. First-round RT-PCR targeting the TCR CDR3 was performed with the HTBI primer set. TCRdb fed the multiplex PCR reads into MiXCR, producing one record per CDR3 protein. The repertoire consists of about 250,000 distinct CDR3 sequences, with 13% to 15% occurring once and the leading ten covering over 30%. Material for sequencing was blood. Receptor source: a woman aged 50 to 60 with Graves' hyperthyroidism that later progressed to Graves' ophthalmopathy.

This clonotype was counted ten times or more. The V and J genes are TRBV27 and TRBJ2-7, with 8 bases fitting TRBD2. The trim removed 6 bases at V and 5 bases at J, leaving 9 bases unmatched. This CDR3 spans 14 amino acids. The germline gives CDR1 MNHEY, CDR2 SMNVEV (reference sequence). In DNA, the CDR3 is TGTGCCAGCAGCCCTGGACTAGCATACCACGAGCAGTACTTC. Its translation is CASSPGLAYHEQYF.

This clonotype was seen at least ten times. The chain uses TRBV6-2 or TRBV6-3 and TRBJ2-7; TRBD1 matches at 8 bases. The CDR3 spans 16 residues. With V trimmed by 2 bases and J by 4 bases, 10 bases remained unmatched. Per the germline V gene, CDR1 is MNHEY and CDR2 is SVGEGT. The chain's CDR3 is CASSYSHGTGQYEQYF. The CDR3, as DNA: TGTGCCAGCAGTTACAGCCATGGGACAGGACAATACGAGCAGTACTTC.

This clonotype has a handful of counts. The V and J genes are TRBV19 and TRBJ1-5; D ambiguous. V shed 0 bases and J shed 7 bases, with 7 bases lying between them. Germline V gene data show CDR1 as LNHDA and CDR2 as SQIVND (reference sequence). There are 13 residues in the CDR3. CDR3 DNA sequence: TGTGCCAGTAGTATAGAGGATAGGCAGCCCCAGCATTTT. This encodes CASSIEDRQPQHF. The variable domain in full, with the rest retrieved from reference TRBV19 and TRBJ1-5, is DGGITQSPKYLFRKEGQNVTLSCEQNLNHDAMYWYRQDPGQGLRLIYYSQIVNDFQKGDIAEGYSVSREKKESFPLTVTSAQKNPTAFYLCASSIEDRQPQHFGDGTRLSIL.

The chain uses TRBV28 and TRBJ1-1; 7 bases align to TRBD1. This CDR3 has 17 amino acids. Germline loops: CDR1 MDHEN, CDR2 SYDVKM. J gave up 2 bases and V 5 bases, and 14 bases lay outside the gene matches. Here the CDR3 DNA reads TGTGCCAGCAGTCCATTCAGACAGGGCGGGGATAACACTGAAGCTTTCTTT. This codes for CASSPFRQGGDNTEAFF.

Many counts were recorded for this clonotype. The V and J genes are TRBV2 and TRBJ2-1, with D uncertain. Germline V gives CDR1 SNHLY, CDR2 FYNNEI. V lost 8 bases and J lost 2, with 13 bases in between. The CDR3 totals 14 residues. The DNA of the CDR3 is TGTGCCAGCGGTCCGATTGTCACCTACAATGAGCAGTTCTTC. This codes for CASGPIVTYNEQFF. The complete variable domain, with remaining parts taken from reference TRBV2 and TRBJ2-1, reads EPEVTQTPSHQVTQMGQEVILRCVPISNHLYFYWYRQILGQKVEFLVSFYNNEISEKSEIFDDQFSVERPDGSNFTLKIRSTKLEDSAMYFCASGPIVTYNEQFFGPGTRLTVL.

This clonotype appeared a few times. J is TRBJ2-1 and V is TRBV19; 10 nucleotides agree with TRBD1. This CDR3 has 19 amino acids. Germline CDR1 is LNHDA and CDR2 is SQIVND (reference sequence). V lost 7 bases and J lost 0; bases outside the gene matches: 15. The DNA of the CDR3 is TGTGCCAGTAATATGGGACAGGGGCGGTGGGGCAGCTCCTACAATGAGCAGTTCTTC. Translation: CASNMGQGRWGSSYNEQFF.

V is TRBV19 and J is TRBJ1-6, with D perhaps matching TRBD1 (6 bases). Germline assignment: CDR1 LNHDA and CDR2 SQIVND (reference sequence). The CDR3 length is 14 residues. With 5 bases removed from V and 8 bases from J, the gap between germline ends came to 13 bases. The CDR3 DNA is TGTGCCAGTAGTGTACAGGGCTGGCATTCACCCCTCCACTTT. Translating it yields CASSVQGWHSPLHF.

This clonotype was seen many times. The chain employs TRBV14 and TRBJ2-7, with 8 bases identical to TRBD1. Germline V CDR1 and CDR2: SGHDN, FVKESK. CDR3 size: 17 residues. V dropped 5 bases and J dropped 3; count of bases not matched to a gene: 15. CDR3 protein: CASSSYKVGQGYYEQYF. The CDR3 region has the DNA TGTGCCAGCAGCTCCTATAAAGTTGGACAGGGATACTACGAGCAGTACTTC.

The chain joins TRBV11-2 to TRBJ2-5; D unresolved. The V end lost 0 bases, the J end lost 7 bases, and 0 bases lay between the germline ends. In germline, CDR1 is SGHAT, CDR2 FQNNGV. The CDR3 totals 10 residues. The CDR3 sequence is CASSLETQYF. The CDR3 coding sequence is TGTGCCAGCAGCTTAGAGACCCAGTACTTC.

This clonotype was observed a few times. The chain combines TRBV6-1 with TRBJ2-1, with D possibly matching TRBD2 (6 bases). Germline lookup yields CDR1 MNHNS and CDR2 SASEGT. The CDR3 runs 15 residues. Trimming took off 5 bases at V and 7 bases at J, with 18 bases between the two ends. The CDR3 protein is CASSSQPLSGNEQFF. DNA of the CDR3: TGTGCCAGCAGTTCCCAACCACTTAGCGGTAATGAGCAGTTCTTC.

This chain's CDR3 is CATSDKTGNSNQPQHF. CDR3 nucleotide sequence: TGTGCCACCAGTGATAAGACAGGGAATAGCAATCAGCCCCAGCATTTT. The V and J genes are TRBV24-1 and TRBJ1-5; 7 bases are a match to TRBD1. Trimming took 3 bases from V and 0 from J; bases not matched to a gene: 4. Germline V gene sequence: CDR1 KGHDR, CDR2 SFDVKD. The CDR3 sequence is 16 residues long.

This clonotype was detected many times. The chain employs TRBV7-6 and TRBJ1-2, with TRBD1 matching over 8 bases. V lost 1 base to trimming and J lost 8 bases; unmatched junction nucleotides: 6. Germline V CDR1 and CDR2: SGHVS, FNYEAQ. The CDR3 is 14 residues long. CDR3 region: CASSLEATGAGYTF. The CDR3 DNA reads as TGTGCCAGCAGCTTAGAAGCGACAGGGGCCGGCTACACCTTC.

A few counts support this clonotype. One end of the junction is discordant with germline, which a read error may explain. The chain has TRBV7-9 and TRBJ1-1, with 7 bases aligning to TRBD1. This CDR3 comprises 16 residues. Per the germline V gene, CDR1 is SEHNR and CDR2 is FQNEAQ (reference sequence). Here the CDR3 DNA reads TGTGCCAGCAGCTTAGGGGTACAGGGGCTAGACACTGGAGCTTTCTTT. Its translation is CASSLGVQGLDTGAFF.

This chain links TRBV5-4 with TRBJ1-2; D possibly corresponds to TRBD1 (5 bases). The CDR3 loop spans 15 amino acids. V was clipped by 4 bases and J by 3 bases, with 16 bases between them. Germline V gives CDR1 SGHNT, CDR2 YYREEE (reference sequence). In DNA form, the CDR3 reads TGTGCCAGCAGCCGTCCCGGGACGGCGTACTATGGCTACACCTTC. As protein: CASSRPGTAYYGYTF.

This clonotype was found many times. The V and J genes are TRBV11-2 and TRBJ2-7; tentatively, D is TRBD1 (5 bases). CDR1 SGHAT and CDR2 FQNNGV come from the germline V gene. Between the trimmed V and J ends, which lost 1 base and 5 bases, there was a span of 21 bases. CDR3 length: 17 residues. The CDR3 protein is CASSLVFRPRADHEQYF. DNA for the CDR3: TGTGCCAGCAGCTTAGTATTCCGCCCCAGGGCGGACCACGAGCAGTACTTC.

V gene TRBV27 combines with J gene TRBJ1-5, with no clear D. Germline loops: CDR1 MNHEY, CDR2 SMNVEV (reference sequence). With 8 bases removed from V and 3 bases from J, the gap between germline ends came to 17 bases. This CDR3 is built from 15 residues. For the CDR3, the DNA is TGTGCCAGCGAAATAAGTTGGGCACACAATCAGCCCCAGCATTTT. This codes for CASEISWAHNQPQHF.

This clonotype came up a few times. This sequence joins TRBV12-3 or TRBV12-4 and TRBJ2-6; a possible D gene is TRBD1 (7 bases). This CDR3 spans 16 amino acids. V shed 7 bases and J shed 2 bases, with 15 bases lying between them. This CDR3 reads CASTFQGGAGANVLTF. CDR3 in DNA: TGTGCCAGCACCTTCCAGGGGGGTGCTGGGGCCAACGTCCTGACTTTC.

The CDR3: CASKGDLNQPQHF. The CDR3 DNA reads as TGTGCCAGCAAGGGAGACCTCAATCAGCCCCAGCATTTT. This chain connects TRBV28 to TRBJ1-5; D is unclear. The CDR3 sequence is 13 residues long. CDR1 and CDR2 (germline): MDHEN, SYDVKM. Trimming took 7 bases from V and 3 from J, leaving 10 bases between them. The full variable domain, its missing parts supplied by reference TRBV28 and TRBJ1-5, is DVKVTQSSRYLVKRTGEKVFLECVQDMDHENMFWYRQDPGLGLRLIYFSYDVKMKEKGDIPEGYSVSREKKERFSLILESASTNQTSMYLCASKGDLNQPQHFGDGTRLSIL.

This clonotype was seen more than once but under ten times. The chain has TRBV19 and TRBJ2-5; unclear D gene. Per the germline V gene, CDR1 is LNHDA and CDR2 is SQIVND (reference sequence). CDR3 size: 13 residues. The V and J ends lost 7 bases and 1 base respectively, with 10 bases between them. This CDR3 reads CASTKNGQETQYF. The CDR3 DNA follows: TGTGCCAGTACCAAGAATGGCCAAGAGACCCAGTACTTC.

This clonotype appeared a few times. This may stem from a read error, because a much larger clone lies one nucleotide away. The chain uses TRBV2 and TRBJ1-4, with TRBD1 matching 7 bases. This CDR3 contains 14 residues. V shed 8 bases and J 10 bases; nucleotides not matched to a gene: 13. Germline loops: CDR1 SNHLY, CDR2 FYNNEI. As DNA, the CDR3 is TGTGCCAGCGGAGAAGGGACAGTTCGGGGAAAACTGTTTTTT. It is translated as CASGEGTVRGKLFF. Looking up the rest from reference TRBV2 and TRBJ1-4 gives the full variable domain: EPEVTQTPSHQVTQMGQEVILRCVPISNHLYFYWYRQILGQKVEFLVSFYNNEISEKSEIFDDQFSVERPDGSNFTLKIRSTKLEDSAMYFCASGEGTVRGKLFFGSGTQLSVL.

This clonotype appeared a few times. This chain joins TRBV19 and TRBJ2-1, with 12 bases aligning to TRBD2. V lost 7 bases, J lost 1 base, and 11 bases stayed unmatched. Germline CDR1 LNHDA, CDR2 SQIVND (reference sequence). The CDR3 contains 18 residues. The CDR3 DNA reads TGTGCCAGTACCTTGAGACTAGCGGGAGCGTTATCCTACAATGAGCAGTTCTTC. Its translation: CASTLRLAGALSYNEQFF.

This clonotype was recorded many times. V is TRBV3-1 and J is TRBJ1-2; D gene unclear. The V gene lost 1 base and the J gene lost 1 base, with 7 bases spanning the gap. Germline V gene data show CDR1 as LGHDT and CDR2 as YNNKEL (reference sequence). CDR3 size: 14 residues. The CDR3, as DNA: TGTGCCAGCAGCCAAGGAGAGGGTAACTATGGCTACACCTTC. Its protein product is CASSQGEGNYGYTF.

This clonotype was found a few times. The rearrangement links TRBV19 to TRBJ2-3, with 8 bases fitting TRBD2. CDR1 is LNHDA and CDR2 is SQIVND in the germline V gene (reference sequence). The trim removed 4 bases at V and 6 bases at J, leaving 6 bases unmatched. The CDR3 sequence is 14 residues long. CDR3 coding DNA: TGTGCCAGTAGTACCCGGGAGGGGGTGGATACGCAGTATTTT. Its protein product is CASSTREGVDTQYF.

This clonotype showed up many times. This chain connects TRBV28 to TRBJ2-7; 12 bases line up with TRBD2. Germline V lookup: CDR1 MDHEN, CDR2 SYDVKM. This CDR3 comprises 14 residues. The ends lost 7 bases at V and 3 bases at J; junction bases unmatched: 4. The CDR3 sequence: CASKGLAGYYEQYF. The CDR3 DNA sequence: TGTGCCAGCAAAGGACTAGCGGGATACTACGAGCAGTACTTC. The variable domain in full, completed from reference TRBV28 and TRBJ2-7, reads DVKVTQSSRYLVKRTGEKVFLECVQDMDHENMFWYRQDPGLGLRLIYFSYDVKMKEKGDIPEGYSVSREKKERFSLILESASTNQTSMYLCASKGLAGYYEQYFGPGTRLTVT.

Only a few counts were recorded for this clonotype. This chain links TRBV20-1 with TRBJ1-2; weak D call: TRBD1 (5 bases). CDR1 and CDR2 from the germline V gene are DFQATT and SNEGSKA (reference sequence). The CDR3 spans 14 residues. V dropped 3 bases and J dropped 4 bases, with 15 bases sitting between them. As DNA, the CDR3 is TGCAGTGCTAGGGGGGAGGGTAGTGCCTATGGCTACACCTTC. Translating it yields CSARGEGSAYGYTF.

This clonotype was found many times. This rearrangement joins TRBV6-5 to TRBJ1-4, with a possible D match to TRBD1 (5 bases). V was pared by 1 base and J by 4 bases, with 13 bases between. The CDR3 runs to 16 residues. Germline values: CDR1 MNHEY, CDR2 SVGAGI. The CDR3 DNA reads TGTGCCAGCAGTTACTATAGTGGTCAGGGTAATGAAAAACTGTTTTTT. Its protein is CASSYYSGQGNEKLFF.